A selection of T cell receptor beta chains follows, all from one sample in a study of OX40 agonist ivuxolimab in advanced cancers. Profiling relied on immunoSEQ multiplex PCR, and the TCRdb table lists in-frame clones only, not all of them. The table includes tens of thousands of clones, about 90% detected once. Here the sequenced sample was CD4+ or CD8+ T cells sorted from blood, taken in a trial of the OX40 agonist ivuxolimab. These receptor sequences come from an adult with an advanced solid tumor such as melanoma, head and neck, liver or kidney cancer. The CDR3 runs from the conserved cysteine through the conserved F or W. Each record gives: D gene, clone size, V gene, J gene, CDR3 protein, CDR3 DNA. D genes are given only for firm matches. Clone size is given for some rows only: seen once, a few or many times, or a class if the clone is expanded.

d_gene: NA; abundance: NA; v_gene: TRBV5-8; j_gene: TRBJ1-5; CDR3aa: CASSMGHLNQPQHF; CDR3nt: TGTGCCAGCAGTATGGGGCACCTCAATCAGCCCCAGCATTTT
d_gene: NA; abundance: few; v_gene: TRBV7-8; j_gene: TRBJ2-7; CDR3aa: CASSLASAYYEQYF; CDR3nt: TGTGCCAGCAGCTTAGCTAGCGCCTACTACGAGCAGTACTTC
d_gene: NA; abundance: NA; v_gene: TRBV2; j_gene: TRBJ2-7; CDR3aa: CASTKDGVGTYEQYF; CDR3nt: TGTGCCAGCACCAAAGATGGTGTAGGGACCTACGAGCAGTACTTC
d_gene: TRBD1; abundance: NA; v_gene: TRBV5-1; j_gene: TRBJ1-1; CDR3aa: CASSPQTGMNTEAFF; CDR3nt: TGCGCCAGCAGCCCACAGACAGGGATGAACACTGAAGCTTTCTTT
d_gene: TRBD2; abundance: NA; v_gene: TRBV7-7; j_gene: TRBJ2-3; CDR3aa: CASSLAAGGSDTQYF; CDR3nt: TGTGCTAGCAGCTTAGCGGCGGGAGGATCAGATACGCAGTATTTT
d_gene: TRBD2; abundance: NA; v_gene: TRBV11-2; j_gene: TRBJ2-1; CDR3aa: CASSPRRENEQFF; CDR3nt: TGTGCCAGCAGCCCGCGGCGGGAGAATGAGCAGTTCTTC
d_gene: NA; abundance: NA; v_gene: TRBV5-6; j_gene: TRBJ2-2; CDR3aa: CASSLALSGWDTGELFF; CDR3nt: TGTGCCAGCAGCTTGGCCCTTAGTGGGTGGGACACCGGGGAGCTGTTTTTT
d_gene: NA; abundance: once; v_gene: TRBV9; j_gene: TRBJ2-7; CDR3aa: CASSVDYEQYF; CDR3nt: TGTGCCAGCAGCGTCGACTACGAGCAGTACTTC
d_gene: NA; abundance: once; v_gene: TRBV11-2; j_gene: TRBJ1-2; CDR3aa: CASSLDGGLDGYGYTF; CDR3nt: TGTGCCAGCAGCTTAGACGGAGGCTTGGACGGCTATGGCTACACCTTC
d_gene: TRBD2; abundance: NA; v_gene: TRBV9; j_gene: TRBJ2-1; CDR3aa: CASSGGTSGGLGEQFF; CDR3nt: TGTGCCAGCAGTGGCGGGACTAGCGGGGGCTTAGGGGAGCAGTTCTTC
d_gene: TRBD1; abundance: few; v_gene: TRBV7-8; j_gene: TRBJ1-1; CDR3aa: CASSLPSQGLRDTEAFF; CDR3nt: TGTGCCAGCAGCTTACCCTCACAGGGGCTACGTGACACTGAAGCTTTCTTT
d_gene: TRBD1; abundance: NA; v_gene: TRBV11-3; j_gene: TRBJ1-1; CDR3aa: CASSSDRLTEAFF; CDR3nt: TGTGCCAGCAGCTCGGACAGGCTCACTGAAGCTTTCTTT
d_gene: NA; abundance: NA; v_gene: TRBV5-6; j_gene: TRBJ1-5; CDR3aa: CASSLGTYNQPQHF; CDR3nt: TGTGCCAGCAGCTTGGGCACCTACAATCAGCCCCAGCATTTT
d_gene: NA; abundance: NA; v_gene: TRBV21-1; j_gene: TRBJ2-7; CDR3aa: CASSLYRVSYEQYF; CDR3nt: TGTGCCAGCAGCTTATACAGGGTTTCCTACGAGCAGTACTTC
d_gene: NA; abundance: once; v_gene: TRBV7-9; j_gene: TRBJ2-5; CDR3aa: CASSLVEKTQYF; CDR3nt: TGTGCCAGCAGCTTAGTTGAAAAGACCCAGTACTTC
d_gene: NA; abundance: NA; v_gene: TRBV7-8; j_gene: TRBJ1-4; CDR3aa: CASSPREGWDEKLFF; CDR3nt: TGTGCCAGCAGCCCCCGGGAAGGTTGGGATGAAAAACTGTTTTTT
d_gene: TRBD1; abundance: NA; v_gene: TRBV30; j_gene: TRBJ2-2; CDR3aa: CAGRTGGFPINTGELFF; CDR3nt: TGTGCCGGACGGACAGGCGGCTTCCCGATTAACACCGGGGAGCTGTTTTTT
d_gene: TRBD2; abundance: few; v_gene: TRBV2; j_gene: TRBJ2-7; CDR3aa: CASSGLAGGQQYF; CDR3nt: TGTGCCAGCAGTGGACTAGCGGGAGGGCAGCAGTACTTC
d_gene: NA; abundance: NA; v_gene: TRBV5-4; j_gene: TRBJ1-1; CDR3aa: CASSNFTVNTEAFF; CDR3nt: TGTGCCAGCAGCAACTTCACAGTGAACACTGAAGCTTTCTTT
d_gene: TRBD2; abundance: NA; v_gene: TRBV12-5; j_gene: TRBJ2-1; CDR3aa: CASGLGLAGVRQFF; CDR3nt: TGTGCTAGTGGTTTGGGACTAGCGGGAGTTAGGCAGTTCTTC